These 6 T cell receptor beta chains came from one sample sequenced in a study of T cell responses to AZD1222 COVID-19 vaccine. Assay used: immunoSEQ multiplex PCR; TCRdb lists only in-frame clones, some missing. This sample has 94,000 or so clones, with about nine tenths found just once. This specimen was peripheral blood, taken on day 0 of AZD1222 vaccination. The receptor source for this set is an adult in good health.

This chain connects TRBV28 to TRBJ1-1, with 7 bases identical to TRBD1. Germline lookup yields CDR1 MDHEN and CDR2 SYDVKM. Losses at the gene ends were 5 bases for V and 11 bases for J; bases not matched to a gene: 8. The CDR3 consists of 12 residues. The DNA of the CDR3 is TGTGCCAGCAGTCCCCAGGGGGGGAGGGCTTTCTTT. Amino acid sequence: CASSPQGGRAFF. Complete variable domain (other parts from reference TRBV28 and TRBJ1-1): DVKVTQSSRYLVKRTGEKVFLECVQDMDHENMFWYRQDPGLGLRLIYFSYDVKMKEKGDIPEGYSVSREKKERFSLILESASTNQTSMYLCASSPQGGRAFFGQGTRLTVV.

The chain has TRBV28 and TRBJ1-1; unclear D gene. CDR1 is MDHEN and CDR2 is SYDVKM in the germline V gene. Trimming cost V 1 base and J 3 bases, with 6 bases left between them. This CDR3 is 13 amino acids long. The DNA for the CDR3 is TGTGCCAGCAGTTTATTGGTGGACACTGAAGCTTTCTTT. Its translation: CASSLLVDTEAFF.

The V call is TRBV2, the J call TRBJ1-1; D is unresolved. The CDR3 covers 13 residues. Trimming stripped 4 bases from V and 0 bases from J, with 6 bases between. Per the germline V gene, CDR1 is SNHLY and CDR2 is FYNNEI. The CDR3 loop is CASSAGVNTEAFF. The DNA for the CDR3 is TGTGCCAGCAGTGCCGGGGTGAACACTGAAGCTTTCTTT.

The chain recombines TRBV20-1 with TRBJ2-3; D not resolved. V shed 3 bases and J shed 8 bases, with 6 bases lying between them. Germline CDR1 and CDR2: DFQATT and SNEGSKA (reference sequence). CDR3 length: 10 amino acids. CDR3 residues: CSARLGTQYF. The CDR3 nucleotides are TGCAGTGCTAGGCTCGGTACGCAGTATTTT.

This sequence joins TRBV27 and TRBJ1-3; TRBD1 matches at 7 bases. V shed 4 bases, J shed 1 base, and the junction held 1 base outside the gene matches. Germline-derived CDR1 and CDR2 are MNHEY and SMNVEV (reference sequence). The CDR3 spans 14 residues. The CDR3 bases are TGTGCCAGCAGTTACAGGGGTTCTGGAAACACCATATATTTT. This gives the protein CASSYRGSGNTIYF.

The chain employs TRBV5-1 and TRBJ1-2; the D gene is possibly TRBD1 (6 bases). Trimming stripped 4 bases from V and 3 bases from J, with 13 bases between. Germline CDR1 SGHRS, CDR2 YFSETQ. The CDR3 extends over 14 amino acids. CDR3 bases: TGCGCCAGCAGCACCGCCGGGGGGCACTATGGCTACACCTTC. It encodes CASSTAGGHYGYTF.